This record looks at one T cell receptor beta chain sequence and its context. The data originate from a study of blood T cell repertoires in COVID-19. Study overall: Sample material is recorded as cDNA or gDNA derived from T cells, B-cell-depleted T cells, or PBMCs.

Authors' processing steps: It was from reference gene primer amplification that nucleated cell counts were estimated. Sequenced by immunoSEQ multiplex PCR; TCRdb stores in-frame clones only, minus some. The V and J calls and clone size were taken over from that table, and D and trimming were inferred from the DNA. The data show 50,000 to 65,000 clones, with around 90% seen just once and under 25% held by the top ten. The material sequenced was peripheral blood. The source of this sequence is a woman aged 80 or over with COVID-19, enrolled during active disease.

The CDR3 nucleotides read TGTGCCACCAGCAGAGGGATGGGGCAGGGGGACACTGAAGCTTTCTTT. This gives the protein CATSRGMGQGDTEAFF. The chain couples TRBV15 to TRBJ1-1; 7 nucleotides align to TRBD1. Germline V gene data show CDR1 as LNHNV and CDR2 as YYDKDF (reference sequence). Trimming took 1 base from V and 3 from J; bases not matched to a gene: 8. This CDR3 spans 16 amino acids.